This TCR beta chain originates from a study of T cells expressing NK-cell markers. Whole-study findings and limits: Dominance of the CD3+CD56-NKG2C+ fraction by these clonotypes also held in several donors. Dominant NKG2C+ clonotypes were found to form roughly 1.0-7.5% of CD8+ T cells in about 6 donors.

What made the TCR beta cDNA was 5'RACE template switching with UMIs. For each CDR3 protein, TCRdb gives one entry from its re-call of the 5' RACE reads, without DNA. This sample's table reports around 100,000 distinct CDR3 sequences. With regard to this clonotype: Its antigen is not known.

The CDR3 has 17 residues. CDR1 is MNHEY and CDR2 is SVGAGI in the germline V gene. The clonotype originates from a woman between 18 and 70 years old in good health. Sequencing was carried out using blood T cells: a sorted CD56 or NKG2C T cell subset, CD4+ or CD8+ T cells, or bulk PBMC T cells (not recorded which). The chain has TRBV6-5 and TRBJ2-1; TCRdb reports TRBD2, a call that lacks DNA to check it against. The CDR3 loop is CASSYLPWAGENNEQFF.